This T cell receptor beta chain stems from a study of cytomegalovirus exposure and HLA in healthy donors. It was with 60 Vbeta and 13 Jbeta primers that the PCR ran. Repertoires were generated with immunoSEQ multiplex PCR, while TCRdb's copy carries only in-frame clones and drops some. Of about 150,000 clones listed, 80% are singletons. V was pared by 6 bases and J by 7 bases, with 14 bases of the junction left unmatched. This CDR3 comprises 16 residues. In germline, CDR1 is SNHLY, CDR2 FYNNEI. The TCR was taken from a middle-aged woman in good health and CMV-seropositive. The chain joins TRBV2 to TRBJ2-1; 8 nucleotides match TRBD2. Sequencing input: PBMCs. The CDR3 here is CASSRTGSGSLNEQFF. CDR3 DNA: TGTGCCAGCAGCCGAACGGGAAGCGGGAGTCTGAATGAGCAGTTCTTC.